Listed below are T cell receptor beta chains from one sample, sequenced in a study of T cells after yellow fever vaccination. From the 5' RACE reads, TCRdb called clonotypes with MiXCR, one entry per CDR3 protein. Of about 25,000 distinct CDR3 sequences in the sample, 3% to 4% were seen once. The sample in question was PBMCs, either bulk or a sorted T-cell subset (CD4+, CD8+, memory, or dextramer-sorted; not recorded which), obtained 45 days after the first yellow fever vaccination. All receptors derive from a man younger than 30 who received the YFV17D yellow fever vaccine. CDR3s include the opening cysteine and the closing phenylalanine or tryptophan. Each record gives: V gene, J gene, CDR3 protein.

TRBV19	TRBJ2-4	CASRRRSLAKNIQYF
TRBV5-1	TRBJ2-1	CASSLLADDNEQFF
TRBV20-1	TRBJ1-5	CSAPGQGAHQPQHF
TRBV10-3	TRBJ2-1	CAISEAPSGGDEQFF
TRBV7-2	TRBJ1-3	CASSGRTGEGTIYF
TRBV5-1	TRBJ1-2	CASSLGDTGNYGYTF
TRBV19	TRBJ1-6	CASSPRGPGDHSPLHF
TRBV6-1	TRBJ2-1	CASSDGGTYNEQFF
TRBV29-1	TRBJ1-1	CSVERPGLTEAFF
TRBV4-3	TRBJ2-2	CASSQDVASGGEYTGELFF
TRBV12-3/TRBV12-4	TRBJ2-1	CASSLRGGVSYNEQFF